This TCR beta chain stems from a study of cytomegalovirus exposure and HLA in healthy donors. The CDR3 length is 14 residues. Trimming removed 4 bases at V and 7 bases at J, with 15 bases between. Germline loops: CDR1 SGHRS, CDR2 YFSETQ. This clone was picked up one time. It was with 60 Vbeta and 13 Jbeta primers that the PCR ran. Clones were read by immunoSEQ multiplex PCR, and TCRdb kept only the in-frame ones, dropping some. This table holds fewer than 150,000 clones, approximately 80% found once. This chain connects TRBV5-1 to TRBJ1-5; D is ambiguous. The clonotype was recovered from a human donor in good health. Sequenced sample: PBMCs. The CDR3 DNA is TGCGCCAGCAGCCCCGGTCCCGGGGTCCAGCCCCAGCATTTT. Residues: CASSPGPGVQPQHF.